This paragraph covers one T cell receptor (beta chain) sequence. Its target is not known. One end of the junction is discordant with germline, which a read error may explain. MiXCR, run by TCRdb on the 5' RACE reads, gives a single entry per CDR3 protein. The data show nearly 550,000 distinct CDR3 sequences, under 25% seen once. CDR1 SGHAT and CDR2 FQNNGV come from the germline V gene. The CDR3 consists of 11 residues. The source of the sample is a study of T cells after yellow fever vaccination. Study context: SMART-Seq v4 Ultra Low Input served to prepare low-cell-number fractions. Regarding the study as a whole: The appearance of a small share of clonotypes in both CD4 and CD8 compartments was observed.

This sequence joins TRBV11-2 and TRBJ1-2; 7 bases match TRBD1. The clonotype originates from a man aged 25-40 years who received the YFV17D yellow fever vaccine. Specimen: PBMCs, collected 15 days after the yellow fever booster vaccination. DNA for the CDR3: TGTGCCAGCAGCTTAGCACAGGGGAAGCGCTTC. This encodes CASSLAQGKRF.